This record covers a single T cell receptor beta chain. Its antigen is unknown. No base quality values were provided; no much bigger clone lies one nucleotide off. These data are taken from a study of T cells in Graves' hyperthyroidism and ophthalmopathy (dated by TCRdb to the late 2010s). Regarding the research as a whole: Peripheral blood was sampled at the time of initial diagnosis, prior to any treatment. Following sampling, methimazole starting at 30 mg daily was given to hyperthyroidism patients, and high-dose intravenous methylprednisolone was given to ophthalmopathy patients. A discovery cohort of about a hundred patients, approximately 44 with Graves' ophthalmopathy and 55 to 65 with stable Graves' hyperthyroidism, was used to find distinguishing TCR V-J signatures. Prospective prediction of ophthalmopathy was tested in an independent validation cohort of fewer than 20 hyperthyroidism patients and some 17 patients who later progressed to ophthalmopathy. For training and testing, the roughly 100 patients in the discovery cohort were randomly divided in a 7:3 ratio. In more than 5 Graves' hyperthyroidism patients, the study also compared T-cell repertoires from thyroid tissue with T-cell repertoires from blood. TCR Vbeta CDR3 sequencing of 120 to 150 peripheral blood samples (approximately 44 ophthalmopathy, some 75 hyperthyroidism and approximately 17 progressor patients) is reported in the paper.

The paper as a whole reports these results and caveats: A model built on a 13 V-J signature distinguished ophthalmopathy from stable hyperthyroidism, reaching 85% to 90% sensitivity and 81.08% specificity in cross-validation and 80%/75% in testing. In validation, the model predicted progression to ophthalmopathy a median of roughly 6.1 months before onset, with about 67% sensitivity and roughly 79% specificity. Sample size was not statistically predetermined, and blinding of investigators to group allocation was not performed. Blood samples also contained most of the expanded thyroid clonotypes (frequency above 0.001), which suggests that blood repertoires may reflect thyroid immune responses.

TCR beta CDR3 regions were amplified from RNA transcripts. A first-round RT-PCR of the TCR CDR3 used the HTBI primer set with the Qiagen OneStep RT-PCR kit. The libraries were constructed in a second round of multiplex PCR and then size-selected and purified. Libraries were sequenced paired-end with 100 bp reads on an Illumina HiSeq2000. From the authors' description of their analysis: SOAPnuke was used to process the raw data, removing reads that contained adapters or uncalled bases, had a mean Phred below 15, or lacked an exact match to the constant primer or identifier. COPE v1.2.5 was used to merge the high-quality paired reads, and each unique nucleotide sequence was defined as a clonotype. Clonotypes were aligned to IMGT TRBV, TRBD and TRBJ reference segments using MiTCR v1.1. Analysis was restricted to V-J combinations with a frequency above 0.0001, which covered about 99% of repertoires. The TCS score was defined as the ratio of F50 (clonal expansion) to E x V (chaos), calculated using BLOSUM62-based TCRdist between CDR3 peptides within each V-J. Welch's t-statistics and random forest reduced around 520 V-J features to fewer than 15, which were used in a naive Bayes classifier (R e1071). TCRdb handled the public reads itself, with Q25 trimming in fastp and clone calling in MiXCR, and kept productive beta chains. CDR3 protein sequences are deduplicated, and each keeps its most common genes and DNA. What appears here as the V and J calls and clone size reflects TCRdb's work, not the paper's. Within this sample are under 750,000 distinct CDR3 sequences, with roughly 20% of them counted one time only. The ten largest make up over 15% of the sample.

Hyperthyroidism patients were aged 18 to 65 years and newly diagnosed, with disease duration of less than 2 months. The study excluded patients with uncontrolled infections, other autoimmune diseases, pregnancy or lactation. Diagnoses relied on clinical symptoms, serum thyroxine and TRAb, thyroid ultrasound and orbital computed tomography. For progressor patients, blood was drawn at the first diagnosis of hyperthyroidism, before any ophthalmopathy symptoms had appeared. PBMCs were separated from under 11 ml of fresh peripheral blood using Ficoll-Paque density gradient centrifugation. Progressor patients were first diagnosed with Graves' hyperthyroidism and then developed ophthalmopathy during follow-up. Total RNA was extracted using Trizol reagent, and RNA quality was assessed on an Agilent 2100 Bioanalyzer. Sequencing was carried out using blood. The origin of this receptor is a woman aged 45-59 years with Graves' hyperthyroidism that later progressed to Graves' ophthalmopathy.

The CDR3 is CASSLIGQLNTEAFF. At the DNA level, the sequence is TGCGCCAGCAGCTTAATCGGACAGTTGAACACTGAAGCTTTCTTT. The sequence is built from TRBV5-1 and TRBJ1-1; TRBD1 is possibly the D segment (6 matching bases). The V end loses 2 bases and the J end loses 0 bases, and a stretch of 11 bases separates them. From its cysteine to its phenylalanine, the CDR3 spans 15 amino acids. Only CDR3 DNA remains: 45 bases, in frame from the first base. The germline V gene provides CDR1 SGHRS and CDR2 YFSETQ.